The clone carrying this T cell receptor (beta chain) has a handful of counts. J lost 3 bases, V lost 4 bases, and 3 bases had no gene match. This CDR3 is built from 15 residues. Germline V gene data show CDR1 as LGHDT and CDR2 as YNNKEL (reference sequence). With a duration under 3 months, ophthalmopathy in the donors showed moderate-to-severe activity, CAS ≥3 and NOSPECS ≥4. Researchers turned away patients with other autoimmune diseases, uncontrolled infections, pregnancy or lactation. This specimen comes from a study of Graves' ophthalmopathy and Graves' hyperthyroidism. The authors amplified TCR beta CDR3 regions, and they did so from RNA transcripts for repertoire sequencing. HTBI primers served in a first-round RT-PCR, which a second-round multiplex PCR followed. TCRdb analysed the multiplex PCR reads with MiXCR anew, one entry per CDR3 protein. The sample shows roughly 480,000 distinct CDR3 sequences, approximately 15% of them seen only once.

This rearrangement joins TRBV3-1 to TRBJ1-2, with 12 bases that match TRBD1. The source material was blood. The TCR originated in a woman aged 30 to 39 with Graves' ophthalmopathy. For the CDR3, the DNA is TGTGCCAGCAGCCTAGGGACAGGGGGCGACTATGGCTACACCTTC. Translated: CASSLGTGGDYGYTF.